This record covers a single T cell receptor (beta chain). Its antigen remains unidentified. Libraries were prepared by immunoSEQ multiplex PCR; TCRdb keeps only in-frame clonotypes and omits some of them. The data contain 80,000 or so clones, approximately 90% of them singletons. The data stem from a study of T cell responses to AZD1222 COVID-19 vaccine. The study, taken as a whole, reports: Compared with day 0, the breadth and depth of the Spike-specific TCR repertoire rose significantly after two doses of AZD1222. Vaccine-associated CD4 TCRs ranged over spike, dominating at 160-218 and 743-854.

V was clipped by 3 bases and J by 0 bases, with 9 bases between them. CDR1 and CDR2 (germline): DFQATT, SNEGSKA (reference sequence). The length of the CDR3 is 15 residues. The material was peripheral blood, obtained on day 0 of AZD1222 vaccination. The chain joins TRBV20-1 to TRBJ1-6; D not certain. The sequence came from an adult in good health. The DNA of the CDR3 is TGCAGTGCTAGTAACGATGACTCCTATAATTCACCCCTCCACTTT. It encodes CSASNDDSYNSPLHF.